This T cell receptor beta chain derives from a study of OX40 agonist ivuxolimab in advanced cancers. Points from the study as a whole: Patients who responded partially at 0.1-3.0 mg/kg showed clonal expansion ranking among the lowest.

This clone came up a few times. Its antigen is unidentified. Sequencing used immunoSEQ multiplex PCR; TCRdb keeps in-frame clones, though not all of them. Among under 35,000 clones listed, less than 85% were seen once. V was trimmed by 0 bases and J by 8 bases, leaving 14 bases between them. CDR1 is SGHNT and CDR2 is YYREEE in the germline V gene (reference sequence). This CDR3 region has 14 residues. The sample consisted of CD4+ or CD8+ T cells sorted from blood, taken in a trial of the OX40 agonist ivuxolimab. The TCR comes from an adult with an advanced solid tumor such as melanoma, head and neck, liver or kidney cancer. V gene TRBV5-4 combines with J gene TRBJ1-1, with D possibly matching TRBD1 (5 bases). The CDR3 loop is CASSLGGIRIEAFF. Written as DNA, the CDR3 is TGTGCCAGCAGCTTGGGGGGGATCAGGATCGAAGCTTTCTTT.